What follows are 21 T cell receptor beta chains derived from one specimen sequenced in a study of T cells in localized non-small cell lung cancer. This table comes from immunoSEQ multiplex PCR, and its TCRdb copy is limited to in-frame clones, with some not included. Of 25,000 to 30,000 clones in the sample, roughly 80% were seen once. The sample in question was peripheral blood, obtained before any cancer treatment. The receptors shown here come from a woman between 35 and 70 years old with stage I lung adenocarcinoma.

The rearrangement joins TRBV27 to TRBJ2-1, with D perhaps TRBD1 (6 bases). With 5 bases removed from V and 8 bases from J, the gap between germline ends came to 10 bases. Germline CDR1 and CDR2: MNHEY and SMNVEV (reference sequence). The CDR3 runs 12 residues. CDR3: CASSAQGHEQFF. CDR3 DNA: TGTGCCAGCAGTGCCCAGGGGCATGAGCAGTTCTTC.

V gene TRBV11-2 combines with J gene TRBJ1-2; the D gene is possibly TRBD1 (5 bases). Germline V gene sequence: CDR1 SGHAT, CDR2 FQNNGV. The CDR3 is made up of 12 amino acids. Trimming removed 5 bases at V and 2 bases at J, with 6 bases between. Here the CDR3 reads CASSEGNYGYTF. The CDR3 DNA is TGTGCCAGCAGCGAGGGGAACTATGGCTACACCTTC.

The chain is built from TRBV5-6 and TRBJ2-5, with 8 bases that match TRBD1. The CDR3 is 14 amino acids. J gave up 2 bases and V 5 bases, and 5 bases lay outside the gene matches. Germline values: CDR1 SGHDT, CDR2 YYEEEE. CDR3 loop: CASRSTGEQETQYF. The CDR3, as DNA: TGTGCCAGCAGATCGACAGGGGAGCAAGAGACCCAGTACTTC.

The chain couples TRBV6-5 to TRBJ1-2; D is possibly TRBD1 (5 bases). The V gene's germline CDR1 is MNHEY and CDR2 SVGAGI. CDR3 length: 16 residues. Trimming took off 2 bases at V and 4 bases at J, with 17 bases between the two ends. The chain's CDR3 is CASSYTGEGRVYGYTF. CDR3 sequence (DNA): TGTGCCAGCAGTTACACGGGGGAGGGACGGGTCTATGGCTACACCTTC.

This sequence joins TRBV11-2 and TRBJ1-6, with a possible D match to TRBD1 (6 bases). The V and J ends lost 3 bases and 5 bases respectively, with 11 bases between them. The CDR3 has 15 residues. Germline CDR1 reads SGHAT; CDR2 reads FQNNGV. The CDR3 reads CASSFSGTNNSPLHF. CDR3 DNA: TGTGCCAGCAGCTTCTCAGGGACAAATAATTCACCCCTCCACTTT.

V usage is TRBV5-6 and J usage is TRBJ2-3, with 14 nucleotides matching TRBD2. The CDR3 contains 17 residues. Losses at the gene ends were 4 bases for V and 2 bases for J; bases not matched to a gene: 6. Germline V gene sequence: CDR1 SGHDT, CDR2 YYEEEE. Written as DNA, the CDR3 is TGTGCCAGCAGCGTTCCGGGACTAGCGGGGGACACAGATACGCAGTATTTT. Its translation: CASSVPGLAGDTDTQYF.

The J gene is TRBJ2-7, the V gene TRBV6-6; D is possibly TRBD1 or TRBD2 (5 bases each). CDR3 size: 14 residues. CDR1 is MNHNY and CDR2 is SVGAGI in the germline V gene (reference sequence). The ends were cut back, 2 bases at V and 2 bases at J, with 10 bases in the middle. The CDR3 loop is CASSYGGNTYEQYF. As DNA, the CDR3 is TGTGCCAGCAGTTACGGGGGAAACACCTACGAGCAGTACTTC.

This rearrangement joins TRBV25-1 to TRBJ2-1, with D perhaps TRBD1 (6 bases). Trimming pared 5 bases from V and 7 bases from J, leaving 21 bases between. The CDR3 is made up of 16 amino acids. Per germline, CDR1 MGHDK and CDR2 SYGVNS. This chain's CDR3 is CASSILGSGDWNEQFF. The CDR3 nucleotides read TGTGCCAGCAGTATCTTGGGGTCAGGGGATTGGAATGAGCAGTTCTTC.

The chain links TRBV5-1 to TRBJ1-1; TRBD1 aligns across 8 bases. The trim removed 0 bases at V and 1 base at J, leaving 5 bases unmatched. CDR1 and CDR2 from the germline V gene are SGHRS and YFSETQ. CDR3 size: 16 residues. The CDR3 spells CASSLVQGGANTEAFF. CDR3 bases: TGCGCCAGCAGCTTGGTACAGGGGGGTGCGAACACTGAAGCTTTCTTT.

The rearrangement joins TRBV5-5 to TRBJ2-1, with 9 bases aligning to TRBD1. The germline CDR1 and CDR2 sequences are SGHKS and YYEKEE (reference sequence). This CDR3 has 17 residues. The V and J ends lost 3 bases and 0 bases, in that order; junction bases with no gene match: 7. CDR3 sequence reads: CASSSQGAGSSYNEQFF. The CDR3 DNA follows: TGTGCCAGCAGCTCACAGGGGGCCGGTAGCTCCTACAATGAGCAGTTCTTC.

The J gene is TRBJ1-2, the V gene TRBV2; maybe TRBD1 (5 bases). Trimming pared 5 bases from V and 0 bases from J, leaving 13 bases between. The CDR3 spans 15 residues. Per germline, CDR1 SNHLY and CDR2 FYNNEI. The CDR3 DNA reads TGTGCCAGCAGTTACGGGACGTCCCCTAACTATGGCTACACCTTC. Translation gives CASSYGTSPNYGYTF.

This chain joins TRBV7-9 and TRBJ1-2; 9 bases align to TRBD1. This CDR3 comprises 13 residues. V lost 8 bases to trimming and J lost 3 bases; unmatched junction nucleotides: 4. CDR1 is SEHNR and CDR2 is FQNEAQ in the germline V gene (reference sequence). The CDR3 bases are TGTGCCAGCTCGACAGGGGGGGACTATGGCTACACCTTC. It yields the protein CASSTGGDYGYTF.

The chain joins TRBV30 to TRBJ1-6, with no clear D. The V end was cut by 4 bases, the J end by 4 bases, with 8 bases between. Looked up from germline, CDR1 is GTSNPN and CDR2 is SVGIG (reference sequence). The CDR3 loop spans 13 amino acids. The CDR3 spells CAWKRRYNSPLHF. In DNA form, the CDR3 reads TGTGCCTGGAAGAGGCGGTATAATTCACCCCTCCACTTT.

CDR3 sequence: CSVEVAGGTGLGYTF. The CDR3 DNA reads as TGCAGCGTTGAAGTCGCGGGCGGGACAGGGTTGGGCTACACCTTC. The chain links TRBV29-1 to TRBJ1-2, with 9 bases fitting TRBD1. The CDR3 is 15 amino acids. The trim removed 1 base at V and 8 bases at J, leaving 11 bases unmatched. CDR1 and CDR2 (germline): SQVTM, ANQGSEA.

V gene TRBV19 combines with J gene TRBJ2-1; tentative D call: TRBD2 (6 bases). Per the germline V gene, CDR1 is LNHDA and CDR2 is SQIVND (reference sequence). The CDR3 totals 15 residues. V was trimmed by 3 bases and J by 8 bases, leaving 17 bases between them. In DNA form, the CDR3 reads TGTGCCAGTAGTATCGACTCAACGGAGGGTTATGAGCAGTTCTTC. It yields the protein CASSIDSTEGYEQFF.

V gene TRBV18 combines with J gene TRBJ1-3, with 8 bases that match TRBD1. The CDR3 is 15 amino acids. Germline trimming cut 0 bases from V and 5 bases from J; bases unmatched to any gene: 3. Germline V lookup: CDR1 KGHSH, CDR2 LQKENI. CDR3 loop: CASSPPGTGRNTIYF. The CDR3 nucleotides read TGTGCCAGCTCACCACCGGGGACAGGAAGAAACACCATATATTTT. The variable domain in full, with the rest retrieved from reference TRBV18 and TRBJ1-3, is NAGVMQNPRHLVRRRGQEARLRCSPMKGHSHVYWYRQLPEEGLKFMVYLQKENIIDESGMPKERFSAEFPKEGPSILRIQQVVRGDSAAYFCASSPPGTGRNTIYFGEGSWLTVV.

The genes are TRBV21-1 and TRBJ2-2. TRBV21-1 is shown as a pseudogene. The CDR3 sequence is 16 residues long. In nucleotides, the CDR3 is TGTGCCAGCAGCAAAGAAGGGACGGAAAACACCGGGGAGCTGTTTTTT. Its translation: CASSKEGTENTGELFF.

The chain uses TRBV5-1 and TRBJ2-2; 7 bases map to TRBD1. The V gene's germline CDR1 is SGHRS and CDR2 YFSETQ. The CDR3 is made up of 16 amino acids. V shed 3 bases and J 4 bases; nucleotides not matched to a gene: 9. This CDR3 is CASSSRQGTLTGELFF. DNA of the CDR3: TGCGCCAGCAGCTCGAGACAGGGAACCCTCACCGGGGAGCTGTTTTTT.

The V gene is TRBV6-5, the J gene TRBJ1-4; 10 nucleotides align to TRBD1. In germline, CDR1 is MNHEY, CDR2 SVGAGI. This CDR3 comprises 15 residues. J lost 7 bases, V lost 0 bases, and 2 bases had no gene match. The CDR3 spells CASSYSGTGAEKLFF. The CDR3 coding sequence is TGTGCCAGCAGTTACTCCGGGACAGGGGCTGAAAAACTGTTTTTT.

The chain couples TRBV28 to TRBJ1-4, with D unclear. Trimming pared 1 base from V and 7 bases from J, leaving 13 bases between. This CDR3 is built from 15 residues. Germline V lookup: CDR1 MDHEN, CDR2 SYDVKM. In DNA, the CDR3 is TGTGCCAGCAGTTTATCCATCCCTGGAGGTGAAAAACTGTTTTTT. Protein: CASSLSIPGGEKLFF.

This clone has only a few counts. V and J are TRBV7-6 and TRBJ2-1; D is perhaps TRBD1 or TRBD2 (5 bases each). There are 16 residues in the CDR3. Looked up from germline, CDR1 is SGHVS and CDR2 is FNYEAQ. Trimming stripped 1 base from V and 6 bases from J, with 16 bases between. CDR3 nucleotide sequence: TGTGCCAGCAGCTTAGGGGACCGGGTTCCCTTCAATGAGCAGTTCTTC. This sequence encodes CASSLGDRVPFNEQFF.